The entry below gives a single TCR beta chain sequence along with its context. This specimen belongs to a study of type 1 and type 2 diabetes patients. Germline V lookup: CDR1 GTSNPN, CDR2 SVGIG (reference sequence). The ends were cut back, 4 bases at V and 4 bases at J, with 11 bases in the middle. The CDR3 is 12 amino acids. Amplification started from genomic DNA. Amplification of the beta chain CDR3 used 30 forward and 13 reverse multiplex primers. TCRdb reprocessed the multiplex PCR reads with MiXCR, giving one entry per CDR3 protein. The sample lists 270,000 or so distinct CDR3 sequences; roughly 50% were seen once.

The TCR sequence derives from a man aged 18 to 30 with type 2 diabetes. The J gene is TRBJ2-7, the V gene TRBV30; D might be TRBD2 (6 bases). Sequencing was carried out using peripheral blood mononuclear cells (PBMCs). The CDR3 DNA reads TGTGCCTGGACCCTCGGGGGTTACGAGCAGTACTTC. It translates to CAWTLGGYEQYF.